This T cell receptor beta chain originates from a study of early T cells in non-severe SARS-CoV-2 infection. CDR1 SQVTM and CDR2 ANQGSEA come from the germline V gene. V lost 7 bases and J 5 bases, leaving 17 bases between the germline ends. This CDR3 comprises 14 residues. Researchers tagged individual cDNA molecules with unique molecular identifiers. TCRdb processed the 5' RACE reads anew with MiXCR; each CDR3 protein has one entry. The repertoire includes about 76,000 distinct CDR3 sequences, 15% to 17% of them detected once, and around 10% sits in the top ten. The sample was whole blood. This chain links TRBV29-1 with TRBJ2-2; possible D gene TRBD1, 7 bases. The source of this sequence is an adult who was a healthcare worker with PCR-confirmed SARS-CoV-2 infection or an uninfected control (not recorded which). The CDR3 DNA follows: TGCAGCGGGCAAGGGGGCGCGGGAACCGGGGAGCTGTTTTTT. Protein product: CSGQGGAGTGELFF.